This record concerns one T cell receptor beta chain sequence. As yet, its antigen is unknown. The data belong to a study of T cell repertoires in cytomegalovirus infection. Findings and caveats of the study: HLA-C-restricted TCR beta clonotypes specific for CMV led the ex vivo response.

In TCRdb, the reads were re-called with MiXCR into one record per CDR3 protein. The sample includes roughly 720,000 distinct CDR3 sequences, about 40% of them seen just once. V shed 3 bases and J shed 10 bases, with 19 bases lying between them. CDR1 and CDR2 from the germline V gene are MDHEN and SYDVKM. The CDR3 contains 16 residues. J is TRBJ1-6 and V is TRBV28; D is perhaps TRBD1 (6 bases). This TCR was recovered from a human donor in good health (CMV status not recorded). Some clones in this sample may be carry-over from other donors' samples. Sequencing was done on a sample of PBMCs. The CDR3 DNA is TGTGCCAGCAGTTTCACCACAGGGATAAGTGGATCACCCCTCCACTTT. It codes for CASSFTTGISGSPLHF.